These T cell receptor beta chains were read from a single sample in a study of glioma-infiltrating T cells after dendritic cell vaccination. Produced via immunoSEQ multiplex PCR; TCRdb's table is partial and in-frame only. In the table there are tens of thousands of clones, about 86% of which are singletons. The source material was blood, sampled after dendritic cell vaccination. Receptor source: a human donor with glioblastoma. Both conserved end residues are part of each CDR3. Fields, in order: V gene, J gene, D gene, clone size, CDR3 protein, CDR3 DNA. The D gene is left open where the match is weak. Clone size is given for some rows only: seen once, a few or many times, or a class if the clone is expanded.

v_call: TRBV21-1
j_call: TRBJ1-6
d_call: .
clone_size: .
cdr3_aa: CASSKVGGNSPLHF
cdr3_nt: TGTGCCAGCAGCAAAGTTGGGGGCAATTCACCCCTCCACTTT

v_call: TRBV11-3
j_call: TRBJ2-5
d_call: TRBD1
clone_size: .
cdr3_aa: CASSSQTGSETQYF
cdr3_nt: TGTGCCAGCAGCTCCCAGACAGGGTCAGAGACCCAGTACTTC

v_call: TRBV7-9
j_call: TRBJ2-1
d_call: .
clone_size: .
cdr3_aa: CASSLPSGTEQFF
cdr3_nt: TGTGCCAGCAGCTTACCCTCCGGGACAGAGCAGTTCTTC

v_call: TRBV5-4
j_call: TRBJ1-5
d_call: .
clone_size: few
cdr3_aa: CASSETPGVDNQPQHF
cdr3_nt: TGTGCCAGCAGCGAGACTCCCGGGGTGGACAATCAGCCCCAGCATTTT

v_call: TRBV21-1
j_call: TRBJ1-5
d_call: .
clone_size: .
cdr3_aa: CASSKGRGQVNQPQHF
cdr3_nt: TGTGCCAGCAGCAAAGGTCGAGGACAGGTCAATCAGCCCCAGCATTTT

v_call: TRBV2
j_call: TRBJ1-6
d_call: .
clone_size: .
cdr3_aa: CATQRDILRNSPLHF
cdr3_nt: TGTGCCACCCAAAGGGACATCCTAAGGAATTCACCCCTCCACTTT

v_call: TRBV7-2
j_call: TRBJ2-2
d_call: TRBD1
clone_size: .
cdr3_aa: CASSLGVGQLDGGLFF
cdr3_nt: TGTGCCAGCAGCTTAGGTGTGGGACAGCTCGACGGAGGGCTGTTTTTT

v_call: TRBV5-1
j_call: TRBJ1-5
d_call: TRBD1
clone_size: .
cdr3_aa: CASSLEPQGAQPQHF
cdr3_nt: TGCGCCAGCAGCTTGGAGCCTCAGGGGGCTCAGCCCCAGCATTTT

v_call: TRBV5-1
j_call: TRBJ1-1
d_call: .
clone_size: .
cdr3_aa: CASSLGVVSTEAFF
cdr3_nt: TGCGCCAGCAGCCTCGGGGTTGTGAGCACTGAAGCTTTCTTT

v_call: TRBV11-2
j_call: TRBJ1-5
d_call: .
clone_size: once
cdr3_aa: CASSTGFYQPQHF
cdr3_nt: TGTGCCAGCAGCACGGGTTTTTATCAGCCCCAGCATTTT

v_call: TRBV11-2
j_call: TRBJ1-1
d_call: .
clone_size: .
cdr3_aa: CASSLGVVMNTEAFF
cdr3_nt: TGTGCCAGCAGCTTAGGTGTAGTTATGAACACTGAAGCTTTCTTT

v_call: TRBV30
j_call: TRBJ1-5
d_call: .
clone_size: .
cdr3_aa: CAWSVQINQPQHF
cdr3_nt: TGTGCCTGGAGTGTACAGATCAATCAGCCCCAGCATTTT

v_call: TRBV6-5
j_call: TRBJ2-5
d_call: .
clone_size: .
cdr3_aa: CASTPTFEQETQYF
cdr3_nt: TGTGCCAGCACTCCAACATTCGAACAAGAGACCCAGTACTTC

v_call: TRBV5-1
j_call: TRBJ2-1
d_call: .
clone_size: .
cdr3_aa: CASSVQTGFDEQFF
cdr3_nt: TGCGCCAGCAGCGTACAAACAGGGTTCGATGAGCAGTTCTTC

v_call: TRBV19
j_call: TRBJ1-6
d_call: TRBD1
clone_size: .
cdr3_aa: CASRQGAISSYNSPLHF
cdr3_nt: TGTGCCAGTAGACAGGGGGCGATTAGCTCCTATAATTCACCCCTCCACTTT

v_call: TRBV12-5
j_call: TRBJ1-6
d_call: TRBD1
clone_size: .
cdr3_aa: CASGKTGGSGPLHF
cdr3_nt: TGTGCTAGTGGTAAGACAGGGGGCAGTGGACCCCTCCACTTT

v_call: TRBV5-1
j_call: TRBJ1-1
d_call: TRBD1
clone_size: once
cdr3_aa: CASSEYRGQNTEAFF
cdr3_nt: TGCGCCAGCAGCGAATACAGGGGGCAGAACACTGAAGCTTTCTTT

v_call: TRBV6-6
j_call: TRBJ2-5
d_call: TRBD1
clone_size: .
cdr3_aa: CASRWTGGEETQYF
cdr3_nt: TGTGCCAGCCGCTGGACAGGGGGCGAAGAGACCCAGTACTTC

v_call: TRBV5-4
j_call: TRBJ1-2
d_call: .
clone_size: .
cdr3_aa: CASSLAAAGIYGYTF
cdr3_nt: TGTGCCAGCAGCTTGGCTGCGGCAGGGATCTATGGCTACACCTTC

v_call: TRBV5-6
j_call: TRBJ2-7
d_call: TRBD1
clone_size: .
cdr3_aa: CASSGQGIHEQYF
cdr3_nt: TGTGCCAGCAGCGGACAGGGGATCCACGAGCAGTACTTC

v_call: TRBV30
j_call: TRBJ1-2
d_call: .
clone_size: .
cdr3_aa: CAWTTTGVYGYTF
cdr3_nt: TGTGCCTGGACTACAACAGGTGTCTATGGCTACACCTTC

v_call: TRBV10-3
j_call: TRBJ1-1
d_call: .
clone_size: few
cdr3_aa: CAISPKSQNTEAFF
cdr3_nt: TGTGCCATCAGTCCAAAAAGCCAGAACACTGAAGCTTTCTTT

v_call: TRBV12-5
j_call: TRBJ1-5
d_call: .
clone_size: once
cdr3_aa: CASGLTGIGNQPQHF
cdr3_nt: TGTGCTAGTGGTTTGACCGGGATTGGCAATCAGCCCCAGCATTTT

v_call: TRBV5-4
j_call: TRBJ2-7
d_call: .
clone_size: once
cdr3_aa: CASSTDRYYEQYF
cdr3_nt: TGTGCCAGCAGCACGGACAGATACTACGAGCAGTACTTC

v_call: TRBV5-1
j_call: TRBJ1-6
d_call: .
clone_size: .
cdr3_aa: CASREVNNSPLHF
cdr3_nt: TGCGCCAGCAGAGAGGTAAATAATTCACCCCTCCACTTT

v_call: TRBV30
j_call: TRBJ1-1
d_call: .
clone_size: .
cdr3_aa: CAWTVGGSEAFF
cdr3_nt: TGTGCCTGGACCGTAGGGGGTTCTGAAGCTTTCTTT

v_call: TRBV6-8
j_call: TRBJ1-1
d_call: TRBD1
clone_size: .
cdr3_aa: CASSYGLVVAGQGKMNTEAFF
cdr3_nt: TGTGCCAGCAGTTACGGCCTAGTCGTAGCTGGACAGGGGAAAATGAACACTGAAGCTTTCTTT

v_call: TRBV10-1
j_call: TRBJ1-2
d_call: .
clone_size: .
cdr3_aa: CASSPETGSYGYTF
cdr3_nt: TGCGCCAGCAGTCCTGAAACAGGGTCCTATGGCTACACCTTC

v_call: TRBV29-1
j_call: TRBJ1-3
d_call: .
clone_size: .
cdr3_aa: CSVEDYRGGPGNTIYF
cdr3_nt: TGCAGCGTTGAAGATTACCGGGGAGGTCCTGGAAACACCATATATTTT

v_call: TRBV7-4
j_call: TRBJ1-4
d_call: TRBD1
clone_size: .
cdr3_aa: CASSLIPRDSSSREEKLFF
cdr3_nt: TGTGCCAGCAGCTTGATTCCCCGGGACAGTTCTTCTAGAGAAGAAAAACTGTTTTTT

v_call: TRBV11-3
j_call: TRBJ1-1
d_call: .
clone_size: .
cdr3_aa: CASSTQRTKAFF
cdr3_nt: TGTGCCAGCAGCACTCAGAGGACAAAAGCTTTCTTT

v_call: TRBV9
j_call: TRBJ2-1
d_call: .
clone_size: .
cdr3_aa: CASSVTTQAEQFF
cdr3_nt: TGTGCCAGCAGCGTAACAACCCAGGCTGAGCAGTTCTTC

v_call: TRBV9
j_call: TRBJ2-2
d_call: TRBD2
clone_size: .
cdr3_aa: CASSGLLSGGASDGELFF
cdr3_nt: TGTGCCAGCAGCGGCCTTCTCAGCGGGGGGGCCTCAGACGGGGAGCTGTTTTTT

v_call: TRBV10-3
j_call: TRBJ2-5
d_call: TRBD2
clone_size: .
cdr3_aa: CAISGTSGGARETQYF
cdr3_nt: TGTGCCATCAGCGGGACTAGCGGGGGGGCTCGAGAGACCCAGTACTTC

v_call: TRBV7-2
j_call: TRBJ1-2
d_call: .
clone_size: .
cdr3_aa: CASSSRQHHGYTF
cdr3_nt: TGTGCCAGCAGCTCGAGACAGCACCATGGCTACACCTTC

v_call: TRBV10-1
j_call: TRBJ1-1
d_call: TRBD1
clone_size: .
cdr3_aa: CASSETTGYTEAFF
cdr3_nt: TGCGCCAGCAGCGAAACGACAGGGTACACTGAAGCTTTCTTT

v_call: TRBV5-4
j_call: TRBJ2-3
d_call: .
clone_size: .
cdr3_aa: CASSPMRTDTQYF
cdr3_nt: TGTGCCAGCAGCCCGATGAGAACAGATACGCAGTATTTT

v_call: TRBV30
j_call: TRBJ2-1
d_call: .
clone_size: .
cdr3_aa: CANRLESSYNEQFF
cdr3_nt: TGTGCGAACCGGTTGGAGAGCTCCTACAATGAGCAGTTCTTC

v_call: TRBV7-9
j_call: TRBJ2-1
d_call: .
clone_size: .
cdr3_aa: CASSLRVAERFINEQFF
cdr3_nt: TGTGCCAGCAGCTTACGAGTCGCGGAGCGATTTATTAATGAGCAGTTCTTC

v_call: TRBV7-9
j_call: TRBJ2-1
d_call: .
clone_size: .
cdr3_aa: CATGEGLNEQFF
cdr3_nt: TGTGCCACGGGAGAGGGATTGAATGAGCAGTTCTTC

v_call: TRBV7-8
j_call: TRBJ2-7
d_call: TRBD1
clone_size: .
cdr3_aa: CASSLIGTDYEQYF
cdr3_nt: TGTGCCAGCAGCTTAATAGGGACAGATTACGAGCAGTACTTC

v_call: TRBV4-1
j_call: TRBJ2-4
d_call: TRBD2
clone_size: .
cdr3_aa: CASSQGPLAGGPNSKNIQYF
cdr3_nt: TGCGCCAGCAGCCAAGGACCCCTAGCGGGGGGGCCTAACAGCAAAAACATTCAGTACTTC

v_call: TRBV5-1
j_call: TRBJ2-5
d_call: .
clone_size: .
cdr3_aa: CASSLEVSGQETQYF
cdr3_nt: TGCGCCAGCAGCTTGGAAGTTAGCGGCCAAGAGACCCAGTACTTC

v_call: TRBV7-2
j_call: TRBJ1-4
d_call: .
clone_size: .
cdr3_aa: CASSGYSATNEKLFF
cdr3_nt: TGTGCCAGCAGCGGCTACAGTGCAACTAATGAAAAACTGTTTTTT

v_call: TRBV7-8
j_call: TRBJ1-5
d_call: .
clone_size: .
cdr3_aa: CASSLSPLGRQPQHF
cdr3_nt: TGTGCCAGCAGCTTATCCCCCTTAGGGAGGCAGCCCCAGCATTTT

v_call: TRBV7-9
j_call: TRBJ1-2
d_call: .
clone_size: .
cdr3_aa: CASSLDPYGYTF
cdr3_nt: TGTGCCAGCAGCTTAGATCCGTATGGCTACACCTTC